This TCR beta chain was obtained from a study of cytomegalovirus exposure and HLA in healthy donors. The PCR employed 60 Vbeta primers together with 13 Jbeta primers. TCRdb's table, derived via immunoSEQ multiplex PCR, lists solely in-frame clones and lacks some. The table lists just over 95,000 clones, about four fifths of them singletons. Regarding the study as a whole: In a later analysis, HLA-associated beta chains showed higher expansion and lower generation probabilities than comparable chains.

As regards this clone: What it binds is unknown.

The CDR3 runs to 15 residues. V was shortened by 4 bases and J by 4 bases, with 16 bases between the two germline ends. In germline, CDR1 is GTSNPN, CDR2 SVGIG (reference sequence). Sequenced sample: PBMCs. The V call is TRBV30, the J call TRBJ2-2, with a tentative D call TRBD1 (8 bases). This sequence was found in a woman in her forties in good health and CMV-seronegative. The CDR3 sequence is CAWKGRGTGTGELFF. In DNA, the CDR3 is TGTGCCTGGAAGGGGCGGGGGACAGGCACCGGGGAGCTGTTTTTT.